This T cell receptor beta chain derives from a study of T cells in pancreatic ductal adenocarcinoma. General study results and limits: Blood had more productive templates and around 8.6-fold more unique clonotypes than tumor. Tumor-versus-blood clonality comparisons may be biased toward lower tumor diversity. Mean clonality was approximately 0.12 in tumors and about 0.079 in blood, not significantly different.

Concerning this clone itself: Its antigen is undetermined.

Sequencing was performed with immunoSEQ multiplex PCR; in TCRdb, only in-frame clones are kept and a portion is missing. Of under 5,500 clones in the sample, approximately 80% were seen once. The CDR3 loop spans 15 amino acids. The V gene's germline CDR1 is SGHRS and CDR2 YFSETQ. Trimming at V came to 0 bases and at J to 9 bases, leaving 5 bases not matched to a gene. The selected patients with pancreatic ductal adenocarcinoma had surgery but no neoadjuvant therapy. This sequence joins TRBV5-1 and TRBJ2-1; 11 positions agree with TRBD2. Sequenced sample: pancreatic tumor tissue. The receptor comes from a human donor with pancreatic ductal adenocarcinoma. The donor label of this sample is uncertain. CDR3 in amino acids: CASSLVTSGGSEQFF. CDR3 DNA: TGCGCCAGCAGCTTGGTAACTAGCGGGGGAAGTGAGCAGTTCTTC.